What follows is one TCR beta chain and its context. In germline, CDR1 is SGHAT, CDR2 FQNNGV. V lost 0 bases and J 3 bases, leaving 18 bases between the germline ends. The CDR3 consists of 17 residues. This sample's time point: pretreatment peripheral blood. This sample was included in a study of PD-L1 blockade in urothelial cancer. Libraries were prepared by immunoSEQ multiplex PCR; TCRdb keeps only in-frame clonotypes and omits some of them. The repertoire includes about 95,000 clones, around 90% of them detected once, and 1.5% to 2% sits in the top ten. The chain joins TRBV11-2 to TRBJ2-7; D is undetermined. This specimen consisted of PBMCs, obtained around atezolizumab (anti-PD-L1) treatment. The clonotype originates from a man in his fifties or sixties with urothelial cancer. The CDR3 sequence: CASSLEARSHYRYEQYF. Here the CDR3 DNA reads TGTGCCAGCAGCTTAGAGGCAAGGAGCCACTACCGCTACGAGCAGTACTTC.